Listed here is a single T cell receptor (beta chain). Its antigen remains unidentified. Germline assignment: CDR1 SGHDT and CDR2 YYEEEE. V shed 0 bases and J 5 bases; nucleotides not matched to a gene: 4. The CDR3 covers 15 residues. PCR was performed using 60 Vbeta and 13 Jbeta primers. Assay: immunoSEQ multiplex PCR; the TCRdb copy retains only in-frame clones and omits some. Here the sample table reports around 110,000 clones. These data originate in a study of cytomegalovirus exposure and HLA in healthy donors. Overall study context: T cells numbering around 170 million yielded 95 million to 140 million unique TCR beta sequences in an earlier analysis. Study results and limitations: Testing in vitro showed a few CMV-associated chains specific for CMV antigens. In an earlier analysis, productive rearrangement rates for most beta V segments clustered near 90% or 30%.

This sequence originates from a man aged 25 to 40 in good health and CMV-seronegative. This chain connects TRBV5-6 to TRBJ2-1; 8 nucleotides line up with TRBD1. Material for sequencing was PBMCs. The CDR3 spells CASSLGQGRDNEQFF. The CDR3 bases are TGTGCCAGCAGCTTGGGACAGGGGCGGGACAATGAGCAGTTCTTC.